These 30 T cell receptor beta chains were all obtained from the same sample, sequenced in a study of shared clonotypes between healthy human individuals. Data came from immunoSEQ multiplex PCR; TCRdb stores just in-frame clones and leaves some out. There are roughly 2 million clones in the sample; roughly 96% occur only once, and 0.13% lies in the top ten. Sequencing was done on a sample of naive CD4+ T cells sorted from blood. Specified subset: CD45RA+ positively selected. These TCRs come from a man aged 18 to 29 in good health.

The V call is TRBV13, the J call TRBJ2-5; D assignment may be TRBD1 or TRBD2 (5 bases each). In germline, CDR1 is PRHDT, CDR2 FYEKMQ (reference sequence). Trimming pared 5 bases from V and 2 bases from J, leaving 18 bases between. There are 16 residues in the CDR3. CDR3 in DNA: TGTGCCAGCAGCCACATAGCCCGGGGACCACAAGAGACCCAGTACTTC. Its protein product is CASSHIARGPQETQYF.

The chain couples TRBV11-2 to TRBJ2-7, with 10 bases aligning to TRBD2. The CDR3 runs 15 residues. V gave up 5 bases and J gave up 0 bases; unmatched junction bases: 4. The V gene's germline CDR1 is SGHAT and CDR2 FQNNGV. The CDR3 protein is CASSQGLANSYEQYF. The DNA for the CDR3 is TGTGCCAGCAGCCAGGGACTAGCGAACTCCTACGAGCAGTACTTC.

The chain employs TRBV10-2 and TRBJ2-3; D call uncertain. CDR3 length: 15 amino acids. Germline lookup yields CDR1 WSHSY and CDR2 SAAADI. The V gene lost 4 bases and the J gene lost 4 bases, with 15 bases spanning the gap. This chain's CDR3 is CASSAPLSRADTQYF. CDR3 nucleotides: TGCGCCAGCAGTGCTCCCCTTAGTAGGGCAGATACGCAGTATTTT.

The chain carries TRBV10-3 and TRBJ1-6, with TRBD1 identical over 11 bases. The CDR3 is 15 amino acids. Trimming cost V 4 bases and J 7 bases; bases outside gene matches: 3. CDR1 and CDR2 from the germline V gene are ENHRY and SYGVKD. The CDR3 sequence: CAISGTGGGNSPLHF. CDR3 bases: TGTGCCATCAGTGGGACAGGGGGCGGAAATTCACCCCTCCACTTT.

V is TRBV6-5 and J is TRBJ2-5; D is undetermined. The V end was cut by 2 bases, the J end by 5 bases, with 9 bases between. The CDR3 totals 13 residues. Germline loops: CDR1 MNHEY, CDR2 SVGAGI. The chain's CDR3 is CASSYDGSETQYF. The CDR3 region has the DNA TGTGCCAGCAGTTACGACGGGTCGGAGACCCAGTACTTC.

The chain recombines TRBV10-2 with TRBJ1-2; D ambiguous. V lost 3 bases to trimming and J lost 8 bases, with 25 bases between them. This CDR3 contains 17 residues. Germline values: CDR1 WSHSY, CDR2 SAAADI. The CDR3 DNA follows: TGCGCCAGCAGTGATTCGTTGTCGCGCGCCCAAAATGGCGGCTACACCTTC. The encoded protein is CASSDSLSRAQNGGYTF.

The V and J genes are TRBV7-8 and TRBJ2-3; D call uncertain. Trimming left V 5 bases short and J 4 bases short, with 10 bases between. This CDR3 contains 13 residues. Germline V gives CDR1 SGHVS, CDR2 FQNEAQ. As DNA, the CDR3 is TGTGCCAGCAGCGATGACATCGCAGATACGCAGTATTTT. Protein sequence: CASSDDIADTQYF.

To note about this clone: Additional DNA sequences in this sample encode the identical CDR3. The rearrangement uses TRBV18 and TRBJ2-5, with D uncertain. CDR1 KGHSH and CDR2 LQKENI come from the germline V gene. The ends were cut back, 2 bases at V and 5 bases at J, with 6 bases in the middle. The CDR3 is 12 residues long. The CDR3 region has the DNA TGTGCCAGCTCACCATCTAGTGAGACCCAGTACTTC. This sequence encodes CASSPSSETQYF.

This chain connects TRBV28 to TRBJ2-7; D is possibly TRBD2 (7 bases). This CDR3 comprises 14 residues. Looked up from germline, CDR1 is MDHEN and CDR2 is SYDVKM. Trimming pared 5 bases from V and 1 base from J, leaving 12 bases between. CDR3 amino acids: CASSSGTQSYEQYF. CDR3 sequence (DNA): TGTGCCAGCAGTAGCGGGACACAATCCTACGAGCAGTACTTC. The full variable domain, in which reference TRBV28 and TRBJ2-7 provide the parts outside the CDR3, is DVKVTQSSRYLVKRTGEKVFLECVQDMDHENMFWYRQDPGLGLRLIYFSYDVKMKEKGDIPEGYSVSREKKERFSLILESASTNQTSMYLCASSSGTQSYEQYFGPGTRLTVT.

The chain couples TRBV6-1 to TRBJ1-5; tentatively, D is TRBD1 (5 bases). The CDR3 extends over 13 amino acids. The V gene's germline CDR1 is MNHNS and CDR2 SASEGT. V was trimmed by 10 bases and J by 0 bases, leaving 10 bases between them. The CDR3 DNA follows: TGTGCCACCCTGGGACTTAGCAATCAGCCCCAGCATTTT. It codes for CATLGLSNQPQHF.

This sequence joins TRBV9 and TRBJ2-1, with 8 bases lining up with TRBD2. In germline, CDR1 is SGDLS, CDR2 YYNGEE. CDR3 size: 14 residues. The V segment lost 3 bases and the J segment 2 bases; nucleotides outside the gene matches: 1. DNA of the CDR3: TGTGCCAGCAGCGGGGGACTAGCCTACAATGAGCAGTTCTTC. This encodes CASSGGLAYNEQFF. The full variable domain, with the rest looked up from reference TRBV9 and TRBJ2-1, is DSGVTQTPKHLITATGQRVTLRCSPRSGDLSVYWYQQSLDQGLQFLIQYYNGEERAKGNILERFSAQQFPDLHSELNLSSLELGDSALYFCASSGGLAYNEQFFGPGTRLTVL.

The V gene is TRBV6-5, the J gene TRBJ2-7; D possibly matches TRBD1 or TRBD2 (5 bases each). The CDR3 contains 15 residues. V lost 5 bases and J 2 bases, leaving 16 bases between the germline ends. Germline V gene lookup returns CDR1 MNHEY and CDR2 SVGAGI. CDR3 in DNA: TGTGCCAGCAGTCGCCGAGGGGACGGGGCCTACGAGCAGTACTTC. Amino acid sequence: CASSRRGDGAYEQYF.

The chain links TRBV27 to TRBJ2-7; 8 bases are shared with TRBD1. CDR1 is MNHEY and CDR2 is SMNVEV in the germline V gene (reference sequence). The CDR3 totals 14 residues. Trimming removed 6 bases from V and 2 bases from J; junction bases left unmatched: 6. DNA for the CDR3: TGTGCCAGCAGCCACCGGGACAGGACCTACGAGCAGTACTTC. Encoded protein: CASSHRDRTYEQYF.

This chain connects TRBV5-1 to TRBJ2-3, with D possibly TRBD2 on 5 matching bases. V was clipped by 1 base and J by 5 bases, with 14 bases between them. There are 15 residues in the CDR3. Per germline, CDR1 SGHRS and CDR2 YFSETQ. CDR3 amino acids: CASSLIGNGEDTQYF. In nucleotides, the CDR3 is TGCGCCAGCAGCTTGATCGGAAACGGGGAAGATACGCAGTATTTT.

The rearrangement links TRBV5-1 to TRBJ1-1; perhaps TRBD1 as D (6 bases). This CDR3 contains 15 residues. V shed 5 bases and J shed 3 bases, with 17 bases lying between them. From germline, CDR1 is SGHRS and CDR2 YFSETQ. This CDR3 reads CASRWTQGLDTEAFF. CDR3 in DNA: TGCGCCAGCAGATGGACACAGGGATTGGACACTGAAGCTTTCTTT. Looking up the rest from reference TRBV5-1 and TRBJ1-1 gives the full variable domain: KAGVTQTPRYLIKTRGQQVTLSCSPISGHRSVSWYQQTPGQGLQFLFEYFSETQRNKGNFPGRFSGRQFSNSRSEMNVSTLELGDSALYLCASRWTQGLDTEAFFGQGTRLTVV.

CDR3 sequence (DNA): TGTGCCATCCTGGAGGAGGGTAGTGGGACAGATACGCAGTATTTT. This translates into CAILEEGSGTDTQYF. The gene calls are TRBV10-3 and TRBJ2-3, with D possibly matching TRBD2 (6 bases). The CDR3 length is 15 residues. V was trimmed by 8 bases and J by 3 bases, leaving 18 bases between them. In germline, CDR1 is ENHRY, CDR2 SYGVKD.

This chain connects TRBV6-5 to TRBJ1-4; TRBD1 matches at 9 bases. CDR1 and CDR2 from the germline V gene are MNHEY and SVGAGI. The CDR3 is 15 amino acids. The ends lost 2 bases at V and 8 bases at J; junction bases unmatched: 6. The CDR3 bases are TGTGCCAGCAGTTACACGGGACAGGGTGGGGAAAAACTGTTTTTT. The encoded protein is CASSYTGQGGEKLFF.

V usage is TRBV5-4 and J usage is TRBJ2-2; D is possibly TRBD1 (7 bases). This CDR3 is 16 amino acids long. V was clipped by 5 bases and J by 2 bases, with 16 bases between them. Germline CDR1 and CDR2: SGHNT and YYREEE (reference sequence). The CDR3 here is CASSYTGDSNTGELFF. CDR3 bases: TGTGCCAGCAGTTATACGGGGGACAGCAACACCGGGGAGCTGTTTTTT.

The V call is TRBV12-5, the J call TRBJ2-1; possible D gene TRBD2, 5 bases. Germline assignment: CDR1 LGHNT and CDR2 FRNRAP. CDR3 size: 17 residues. With 7 bases removed from V and 0 bases from J, the gap between germline ends came to 19 bases. The CDR3 bases are TGTGCTAGTGATTTTCCAAAGCGGCGGACCTCCTACAATGAGCAGTTCTTC. Protein sequence: CASDFPKRRTSYNEQFF.

This chain connects TRBV9 to TRBJ2-1; TRBD1 matches at 7 bases. Germline values: CDR1 SGDLS, CDR2 YYNGEE. V shed 3 bases and J 4 bases; nucleotides not matched to a gene: 4. CDR3 size: 14 residues. CDR3 in DNA: TGTGCCAGCAGCGCAAACAGGGGATACAATGAGCAGTTCTTC. This gives the protein CASSANRGYNEQFF.

V gene TRBV9 combines with J gene TRBJ1-3, with D unresolved. Trimming took off 3 bases at V and 7 bases at J, with 8 bases between the two ends. This CDR3 is built from 12 residues. CDR1 SGDLS and CDR2 YYNGEE come from the germline V gene. CDR3: CASSATFNTIYF. The CDR3 bases are TGTGCCAGCAGCGCAACATTTAACACCATATATTTT.

V is TRBV5-6 and J is TRBJ2-5, with D maybe TRBD2 (5 bases). V was cut by 4 bases and J by 4 bases, with 20 bases left in between. The CDR3 spans 16 residues. Germline V gene data show CDR1 as SGHDT and CDR2 as YYEEEE. CDR3 loop: CASSPQAEVWGETQYF. The CDR3 DNA reads TGTGCCAGCAGCCCACAAGCGGAAGTGTGGGGAGAGACCCAGTACTTC.

The J gene is TRBJ1-2, the V gene TRBV6-1; weak D call: TRBD1 (6 bases). This CDR3 region has 13 residues. CDR1 and CDR2 from the germline V gene are MNHNS and SASEGT. V dropped 5 bases and J dropped 4 bases, with 11 bases sitting between them. CDR3 in amino acids: CASSQGNPYGYTF. DNA for the CDR3: TGTGCCAGCAGTCAGGGGAACCCCTATGGCTACACCTTC.

V gene TRBV5-1 combines with J gene TRBJ1-2; no clear D gene. The CDR3 covers 13 residues. Trimming removed 5 bases from V and 2 bases from J, with 10 bases in between. CDR1 SGHRS and CDR2 YFSETQ come from the germline V gene. In DNA, the CDR3 is TGCGCCAGCAGTAGGGCGGGAAACTATGGCTACACCTTC. Its protein is CASSRAGNYGYTF.

CDR3 in amino acids: CASSLNSNFYSGNTIYF. The CDR3 DNA reads TGTGCCAGCAGTTTAAACAGCAATTTTTACTCTGGAAACACCATATATTTT. This sequence joins TRBV27 and TRBJ1-3; no reliable D call. Germline CDR1 reads MNHEY; CDR2 reads SMNVEV (reference sequence). The length of the CDR3 is 17 residues. Trimming took off 2 bases at V and 0 bases at J, with 14 bases between the two ends.

The chain joins TRBV2 to TRBJ2-7; 7 bases agree with TRBD1. V was pared by 3 bases and J by 6 bases, with 5 bases of the junction left unmatched. The CDR3 has 13 residues. CDR1 and CDR2 (germline): SNHLY, FYNNEI. CDR3 sequence (DNA): TGTGCCAGCAGTGAGAGGGGGCGTAGCGAGCAGTACTTC. The encoded protein is CASSERGRSEQYF.

The V call is TRBV7-2, the J call TRBJ2-6, with D unclear. This CDR3 is built from 15 residues. CDR1 is SGHTA and CDR2 is FQGNSA in the germline V gene. Trimming cost V 6 bases and J 2 bases, with 11 bases left between them. The CDR3 nucleotides are TGTGCCAGCAGTCAGGATTGGCCTGGGGCCAACGTCCTGACTTTC. Translating it yields CASSQDWPGANVLTF.

V is TRBV19 and J is TRBJ1-1; maybe TRBD1 (5 bases). The CDR3 has 14 residues. V was clipped by 3 bases and J by 7 bases, with 15 bases between them. CDR1 and CDR2 (germline): LNHDA, SQIVND (reference sequence). CDR3 DNA: TGTGCCAGTAGTATTTGGGGCAGGAAAGATGAAGCTTTCTTT. This sequence encodes CASSIWGRKDEAFF.

CDR3: CASILDGQLNGYTF. For the CDR3, the DNA is TGTGCCAGCATCCTGGACGGACAGCTAAATGGCTACACCTTC. This rearrangement joins TRBV2 to TRBJ1-2; perhaps TRBD1 as D (6 bases). CDR1 is SNHLY, CDR2 FYNNEI, per germline. CDR3 length equals 14 residues. V lost 7 bases, J lost 6 bases, and 18 bases lay in between.

Of note for this clone: Additional DNA sequences in this sample encode the identical CDR3. This chain joins TRBV18 and TRBJ2-7; the match to TRBD2 covers 9 bases. There are 15 residues in the CDR3. V lost 3 bases, J lost 0 bases, and 3 bases stayed unmatched. Germline lookup yields CDR1 KGHSH and CDR2 LQKENI. CDR3 sequence reads: CASSPLTSGSYEQYF. The CDR3 coding sequence is TGTGCCAGCTCACCGCTGACTAGCGGCTCCTACGAGCAGTACTTC.